Listed here is a single T cell receptor beta chain. Its antigen is still unknown. The sample is drawn from a study of shared clonotypes between healthy human individuals. This CDR3 is 16 amino acids long. The V gene lost 0 bases and the J gene lost 2 bases, with 11 bases spanning the gap. CDR1 LNHDA and CDR2 SQIVND come from the germline V gene (reference sequence). The protocol was immunoSEQ multiplex PCR, while the TCRdb copy is restricted to in-frame clones and leaves out a portion. Counted here are under 750,000 clones, over 60% occurring once; the ten biggest clones make up approximately 1.7%. General observations from the study: Incompleteness in sorted-subset sequencing, despite large depth, was shown by rarefaction.

Each of the donors was a healthy adult who was HIV-negative and had not had a recent acute infection or vaccination. The receptor was derived from a woman aged 25 to 45 in good health. V usage is TRBV19 and J usage is TRBJ1-3; a possible D gene is TRBD1 (5 bases). Sequenced: memory CD4+ T cells sorted from blood. The subset denotes: CD45RA-negative fraction. The CDR3 loop is CASSIEGPSPGNTIYF. CDR3 bases: TGTGCCAGTAGTATAGAGGGGCCGAGTCCTGGAAACACCATATATTTT.